This is a list of T cell receptor beta chains from one sample in a study of response to subunit inactivated influenza vaccine. TCRdb redid the calling of the RT-PCR reads with MiXCR, one entry per CDR3 protein. The sample records over 400,000 distinct CDR3 sequences, 10% to 15% being singletons. Specimen: PBMCs from blood, collected 45 days after vaccination. These receptors were taken from a man aged 50-60 years who received an inactivated influenza vaccine. CDR3s include the opening cysteine and the closing phenylalanine or tryptophan. The D gene is left open where the match is weak. Only some rows state a clone size, as once, few, many or a class for expanded clones.

clone_size	j_call	d_call	v_call	cdr3_length	cdr3_aa	cdr3_nt
many	TRBJ2-1	NA	TRBV5-6	15	CASSLWRAPYNEQFF	TGTGCCAGCAGCTTGTGGCGGGCCCCGTACAATGAGCAGTTCTTC
many	TRBJ1-6	NA	TRBV7-6	15	CASSLRSGGNSPLHF	TGTGCCAGCAGCTTAAGGTCGGGAGGTAATTCACCCCTCCACTTT
few	TRBJ2-7	NA	TRBV29-1	13	CSVEDARRDEQYF	TGCAGCGTTGAAGATGCCAGGCGAGACGAGCAGTACTTC
NA	TRBJ2-4	NA	TRBV4-3	15	CASSQAGTPLDIQYF	TGCGCCAGCAGCCAAGCAGGGACGCCCTTGGATATTCAGTACTTC
NA	TRBJ2-2	TRBD2	TRBV7-2	17	CASSSLAGGQVSGELFF	TGTGCCAGCAGCTCACTAGCGGGGGGGCAGGTTAGCGGGGAGCTGTTTTTT
few	TRBJ2-1	TRBD1	TRBV4-1	16	CASSSGTGGAYNEQFF	TGCGCCAGCAGCTCAGGAACAGGGGGAGCCTACAATGAGCAGTTCTTC
many	TRBJ2-5	NA	TRBV28	18	CASSLGESHNERWETQYF	TGTGCCAGCAGTTTAGGGGAGTCTCACAACGAGAGGTGGGAGACCCAGTACTTC
few	TRBJ2-3	TRBD1	TRBV9	15	CASSVGQGAQDTQYF	TGTGCCAGCAGCGTTGGACAGGGGGCGCAAGATACGCAGTATTTT
NA	TRBJ2-7	TRBD2	TRBV20-1	16	CSARDGLAGGEREQYF	TGCAGTGCTAGAGACGGTCTGGCGGGAGGGGAGAGGGAGCAGTACTTC
many	TRBJ2-7	NA	TRBV7-9	11	CASSLQGEQYF	TGTGCCAGCAGCTTACAGGGCGAGCAGTACTTC
many	TRBJ2-5	TRBD2	TRBV11-2	15	CASSSGTNRLETQYF	TGTGCCAGCAGCTCCGGGACTAACAGACTGGAGACCCAGTACTTC
NA	TRBJ2-1	TRBD2	TRBV2	16	CASSEAPGLANNEQFF	TGTGCCAGCAGTGAAGCACCGGGACTAGCGAACAATGAGCAGTTCTTC
few	TRBJ2-2	NA	TRBV2	14	CASSEDPGTGELFF	TGTGCCAGCAGTGAGGACCCCGGAACCGGGGAGCTGTTTTTT
few	TRBJ2-7	NA	TRBV6-1	15	CASSQPGQRSYEQYF	TGTGCCAGCAGCCAACCGGGACAACGCTCCTACGAGCAGTACTTC
once	TRBJ2-1	TRBD2	TRBV25-1	14	CASRRRESYNEQFF	TGTGCCAGCAGACGGCGGGAGTCCTACAATGAGCAGTTCTTC
many	TRBJ2-7	TRBD1	TRBV27	16	CASSFRPGQGNYEQYF	TGTGCCAGCAGTTTCCGTCCGGGACAGGGGAATTACGAGCAGTACTTC
NA	TRBJ1-6	TRBD1	TRBV12-3/TRBV12-4	16	CASSAGQGSYNSPLHF	TGTGCCAGCAGCGCTGGACAGGGCTCCTATAATTCACCCCTCCACTTT
many	TRBJ1-1	NA	TRBV29-1	12	CSARDLRTEAFF	TGCAGCGCCAGGGACCTGAGGACTGAAGCTTTCTTT
NA	TRBJ2-2	NA	TRBV9	14	CASSPVGDTGELFF	TGTGCCAGCAGCCCCGTCGGGGATACCGGGGAGCTGTTTTTT
NA	TRBJ1-2	NA	TRBV5-1	14	CASSVGVRVYGYTF	TGCGCCAGCAGCGTGGGAGTCAGGGTGTATGGCTACACCTTC
few	TRBJ2-3	TRBD2	TRBV24-1	13	CATIGLAADTQYF	TGTGCCACCATAGGACTAGCTGCAGATACGCAGTATTTT
few	TRBJ1-5	NA	TRBV10-2	13	CASTWDTVEPQHF	TGCGCCAGCACATGGGACACCGTGGAACCCCAGCATTTT
many	TRBJ2-5	NA	TRBV10-1	15	CASNDRLGGQETQYF	TGCGCCAGCAATGACAGACTTGGAGGCCAAGAGACCCAGTACTTC
NA	TRBJ1-2	NA	TRBV12-3/TRBV12-4	14	CASTTWRGGGGYTF	TGTGCCAGCACCACGTGGAGGGGCGGGGGTGGCTACACCTTC
few	TRBJ1-5	NA	TRBV5-1	15	CASSLAGQGSQPQHF	TGCGCCAGCAGCTTGGCGGGTCAGGGAAGTCAGCCCCAGCATTTT
NA	TRBJ2-7	TRBD1	TRBV28	14	CASTPGTVNYEQYF	TGTGCCAGCACCCCGGGGACAGTCAACTACGAGCAGTACTTC